The 32 T cell receptor beta chains below all came from one sample that was sequenced in a study of prognosis after radiotherapy for stage I lung cancer. The TCR beta CDR3 region was amplified from genomic DNA, with two rounds of multiplex PCR being used for the amplification. Primers specific to each TRBV and TRBJ gene were used in first-round PCR. TCRdb called the multiplex PCR reads again in MiXCR, with one record for every CDR3 protein. The sample consists of fewer than 35,000 distinct CDR3 sequences, about half of them appearing once. The sample here was PBMCs, taken before or after stereotactic body radiation therapy (not recorded which). All receptors derive from a donor at least 50 years old with non-small cell lung cancer.

This clonotype was found once. A much larger clone lies one base from this, so it may be a read error. The chain combines TRBV5-6 with TRBJ2-5; the match to TRBD1 covers 9 bases. Germline CDR1 and CDR2: SGHDT and YYEEEE. V was pared by 3 bases and J by 8 bases, with 8 bases of the junction left unmatched. There are 14 residues in the CDR3. The CDR3 sequence: CASSWDRVSDTQYF. CDR3 sequence (DNA): TGTGCCAGCAGCTGGGACAGGGTTTCAGATACCCAGTACTTC. Variable domain in full (rest from reference TRBV5-6 and TRBJ2-5): DAGVTQSPTHLIKTRGQQVTLRCSPKSGHDTVSWYQQALGQGPQFIFQYYEEEERQRGNFPDRFSGHQFPNYSSELNVNALLLGDSALYLCASSWDRVSDTQYFGPGTRLLVL.

Comment on this clonotype: A far larger clone is a single base away, which makes a read error likely. The chain has TRBV2 and TRBJ1-2, with D perhaps TRBD1 (6 bases). Germline CDR1 SNHLY, CDR2 FYNNEI. There are 13 residues in the CDR3. V lost 6 bases, J lost 4 bases, and 12 bases lay in between. The CDR3 DNA follows: TGTGCCAGCAGCCTGGGACATAGCTATGGCTACACCTTC. Protein: CASSLGHSYGYTF.

The chain recombines TRBV15 with TRBJ2-6; no clear D gene. CDR1 LNHNV and CDR2 YYDKDF come from the germline V gene (reference sequence). V was trimmed by 1 base and J by 8 bases, leaving 15 bases between them. The CDR3 is 16 amino acids. The CDR3 is CATSRAEGSVSNVLTF. CDR3 coding DNA: TGTGCCACCAGCAGAGCTGAAGGCTCTGTGTCCAACGTCCTGACTTTC. Together with reference TRBV15 and TRBJ2-6, the CDR3 gives the full variable domain: DAMVIQNPRYQVTQFGKPVTLSCSQTLNHNVMYWYQQKSSQAPKLLFHYYDKDFNNEADTPDNFQSRRPNTSFCFLDIRSPGLGDTAMYLCATSRAEGSVSNVLTFGAGSRLTVL.

The V gene is TRBV11-3, the J gene TRBJ2-1; 9 bases are a match to TRBD2. The trim removed 1 base at V and 4 bases at J, leaving 2 bases unmatched. This CDR3 is built from 15 residues. Germline V gives CDR1 SGHNT, CDR2 YENEEA. CDR3 sequence (DNA): TGTGCCAGCAGCTTAGGCCTAGCGGGGTACAATGAGCAGTTCTTC. It translates to CASSLGLAGYNEQFF.

Worth noting for this clonotype: Possible read error: a much larger clone is one base away. This rearrangement joins TRBV19 to TRBJ1-1; D remains unclear. CDR3 length: 14 residues. Germline V lookup: CDR1 LNHDA, CDR2 SQIVND (reference sequence). The CDR3, as DNA: TGTGCCGGTAGCTCTTTCAGGCATAACACTGAAGCTTTCTTT. Amino acids: CAGSSFRHNTEAFF.

This clonotype is judged hyperexpanded. The gene calls are TRBV12-3 or TRBV12-4 and TRBJ1-2; no definite D call. CDR3 length: 13 residues. The V end was cut by 6 bases, the J end by 7 bases, with 15 bases between. In DNA form, the CDR3 reads TGTGCCAGCAGCGCGGGAGGTTCGGGTGGCTACACCTTC. Its translation is CASSAGGSGGYTF.

There are many counts of this clonotype. The rearrangement uses TRBV12-3 or TRBV12-4 and TRBJ1-4; D possibly corresponds to TRBD1 (6 bases). V was cut by 7 bases and J by 8 bases, with 20 bases left in between. The CDR3 contains 15 residues. CDR3 in amino acids: CASTIRGGGGEKLFF. The CDR3 nucleotides read TGTGCCAGCACCATAAGGGGCGGGGGCGGCGAAAAACTGTTTTTT.

This chain joins TRBV20-1 and TRBJ1-2; no clear D gene. The V and J ends lost 2 bases and 3 bases respectively, with 13 bases between them. Germline V lookup: CDR1 DFQATT, CDR2 SNEGSKA (reference sequence). This CDR3 is 14 amino acids long. The CDR3 loop reads CSARPLQCDYGYTF. The CDR3 DNA reads TGCAGTGCTAGACCCTTACAGTGTGACTATGGCTACACCTTC.

Many counts were recorded for this clonotype. The chain uses TRBV15 and TRBJ2-7; the D gene is possibly TRBD2 (5 bases). Germline CDR1 is LNHNV and CDR2 is YYDKDF (reference sequence). The V and J ends lost 4 bases and 0 bases respectively, with 10 bases between them. The CDR3 length is 14 residues. CDR3: CATSKGGSSYEQYF. Here the CDR3 DNA reads TGTGCCACCAGCAAGGGCGGGTCCTCCTACGAGCAGTACTTC.

This clonotype was counted many times. J is TRBJ1-5 and V is TRBV5-1; D may be TRBD1 (5 bases). This CDR3 is built from 13 residues. Germline values: CDR1 SGHRS, CDR2 YFSETQ. V lost 5 bases to trimming and J lost 5 bases, with 11 bases between them. CDR3 in DNA: TGCGCCAGCAGTGAGGGACCCGATCAGCCCCAGCATTTT. Protein: CASSEGPDQPQHF.

Ten or more counts support this clonotype. This chain connects TRBV5-5 to TRBJ2-1, with TRBD2 as a possible D gene (6 bases). Germline loops: CDR1 SGHKS, CDR2 YYEKEE (reference sequence). The CDR3 has 14 amino acids. V was trimmed by 3 bases and J by 5 bases, leaving 12 bases between them. The CDR3 spells CASSSLGLNNEQFF. The CDR3 nucleotides are TGTGCCAGCAGCTCGTTGGGACTCAACAATGAGCAGTTCTTC.

The chain's CDR3 is CASSSGMDEQFF. CDR3 nucleotide sequence: TGTGCCAGCAGTTCGGGAATGGATGAGCAGTTCTTC. The chain has TRBV28 and TRBJ2-1; D is possibly TRBD2 (5 bases). Trimming left V 4 bases short and J 8 bases short, with 9 bases between. This CDR3 contains 12 residues. CDR1 is MDHEN and CDR2 is SYDVKM in the germline V gene.

Worth noting for this clonotype: An end of the junction differs from the germline gene, which may be a read error. The rearrangement links TRBV24-1 to TRBJ2-3, with D uncertain. CDR1 and CDR2 (germline): KGHDR, SFDVKD. CDR3 size: 14 residues. CDR3 in DNA: TGTGCCACCAGTGGTAGACACAACACAGATAAGCAGTATTTT. This encodes CATSGRHNTDKQYF.

This clonotype appeared once. With only one base between it and a far larger clone, this is likely a read error. This chain links TRBV7-6 with TRBJ2-2; 7 bases agree with TRBD1. CDR1 is SGHVS, CDR2 FNYEAQ, per germline. The CDR3 runs to 17 residues. CDR3 sequence (DNA): TGTGCCAGCAGCTTTAGTTCTAGGGGGCGGAACACCTGGGAGCTGTTTTTT. It translates to CASSFSSRGRNTWELFF. Together with reference TRBV7-6 and TRBJ2-2, the CDR3 gives the full variable domain: GAGVSQSPRYKVTKRGQDVALRCDPISGHVSLYWYRQALGQGPEFLTYFNYEAQQDKSGLPNDRFSAERPEGSISTLTIQRTEQRDSAMYRCASSFSSRGRNTWELFFGEGSRLTVL.

This clonotype qualifies as medium-sized. The chain joins TRBV7-2 to TRBJ2-1; 9 nucleotides agree with TRBD1. J was trimmed by 6 bases and V by 4 bases; bases with no gene match: 13. The CDR3 contains 17 residues. Germline V gene data show CDR1 as SGHTA and CDR2 as FQGNSA. This CDR3 reads CASSSPGTGTLVNEQFF. In DNA, the CDR3 is TGTGCCAGCAGCTCCCCCGGGACAGGGACCCTCGTCAATGAGCAGTTCTTC.

This clonotype came up many times. V gene TRBV20-1 combines with J gene TRBJ2-7; D gene unclear. V lost 6 bases and J lost 3, with 12 bases in between. In germline, CDR1 is DFQATT, CDR2 SNEGSKA (reference sequence). The CDR3 runs to 12 residues. The DNA of the CDR3 is TGCAGTGCCAGCGAAGGGAACTACGAGCAGTACTTC. Translating it yields CSASEGNYEQYF.

This clonotype is medium-sized. The genes are TRBV12-3 or TRBV12-4 and TRBJ2-1, with a tentative D call TRBD2 (7 bases). V shed 6 bases and J shed 9 bases, with 18 bases lying between them. The CDR3 length is 14 residues. CDR3 DNA: TGTGCCAGCAGGCCACAGGGTGGGGGGGGTGAGCAGTTCTTC. Residues: CASRPQGGGGEQFF.

Details on this clonotype: A much bigger clone sits one base away, suggesting this may be a read error. The CDR3 DNA is TGTGCCAGCAGCGAAAGCACAGGACAGGGAATTCCTGGGGCCAACGTCCTGACTTTC. Its protein product is CASSESTGQGIPGANVLTF. V usage is TRBV11-3 and J usage is TRBJ2-6; 8 nucleotides align to TRBD1. The V gene's germline CDR1 is SGHNT and CDR2 YENEEA. V dropped 5 bases and J dropped 2; count of bases not matched to a gene: 14. This CDR3 comprises 19 residues.

This chain connects TRBV2 to TRBJ2-3; TRBD1 aligns across 7 bases. This CDR3 spans 13 amino acids. Looked up from germline, CDR1 is SNHLY and CDR2 is FYNNEI. After removal of 7 bases from V and 3 bases from J, the junction contained 4 bases not matched to a gene. For the CDR3, the DNA is TGTGCCAGCAATGACAGGGTTACAGATACGCAGTATTTT. Translated, it gives CASNDRVTDTQYF.

In its sample, this clonotype is medium-sized. The chain has TRBV6-9 and TRBJ2-7; no firm D call. The CDR3 consists of 13 residues. Germline CDR1 and CDR2: MNHGY and SVAAGI. Trimming removed 6 bases from V and 3 bases from J, with 12 bases in between. CDR3 amino acids: CASRTLLGYEQYF. CDR3 bases: TGTGCCAGCAGGACTCTTTTAGGCTACGAGCAGTACTTC.

This clonotype rates as medium-sized. In DNA form, the CDR3 reads TGTGCCAGCAGTGATAACAGACGCACAGATACGCAGTATTTT. This encodes CASSDNRRTDTQYF. The chain links TRBV6-1 to TRBJ2-3; D is uncertain. The ends were cut back, 3 bases at V and 1 base at J, with 8 bases in the middle. The CDR3 has 14 amino acids. Per germline, CDR1 MNHNS and CDR2 SASEGT.

On this clonotype itself: Germline and junction disagree at one end, which may indicate a read error. This chain links TRBV20-1 with TRBJ2-1, with D tentatively TRBD2 (5 bases). This CDR3 region has 14 residues. Germline V lookup: CDR1 DFQATT, CDR2 SNEGSKA (reference sequence). The CDR3 DNA sequence: TGCGGTGCTAGTTATCCAAGCGGTTACAATGAGCAGTTCTTC. This translates into CGASYPSGYNEQFF.

This clonotype has a count of ten or more. The rearrangement joins TRBV28 to TRBJ1-4, with D unclear. The CDR3 runs to 12 residues. Per germline, CDR1 MDHEN and CDR2 SYDVKM. V was trimmed by 7 bases and J by 3 bases, leaving 6 bases between them. The CDR3 sequence is CASKGPNEKLFF. CDR3 coding DNA: TGTGCCAGCAAAGGACCTAATGAAAAACTGTTTTTT. The whole variable domain, filled in from reference TRBV28 and TRBJ1-4, reads DVKVTQSSRYLVKRTGEKVFLECVQDMDHENMFWYRQDPGLGLRLIYFSYDVKMKEKGDIPEGYSVSREKKERFSLILESASTNQTSMYLCASKGPNEKLFFGSGTQLSVL.

This clonotype turned up a few times. CDR3 in DNA: TGTGCCACCAGTGATGGGGGAGAGACCCAGTACTTC. This sequence encodes CATSDGGETQYF. The chain couples TRBV24-1 to TRBJ2-5; either TRBD1 or TRBD2 may supply D (5 bases each). The CDR3 has 12 residues. Deletions cut 3 bases from V and 4 bases from J, with 5 bases between. Germline assignment: CDR1 KGHDR and CDR2 SFDVKD.

This clonotype has ten or more counts. The chain is built from TRBV19 and TRBJ2-2, with TRBD2 matching over 11 bases. The V gene's germline CDR1 is LNHDA and CDR2 SQIVND (reference sequence). Unmatched junction bases numbered 12, after V lost 7 bases and J lost 5 bases. The CDR3 length is 17 residues. The CDR3 sequence is CASNGLAGGTGTGELFF. DNA for the CDR3: TGTGCCAGTAATGGCCTAGCGGGAGGTACGGGGACCGGGGAGCTGTTTTTT.

Details on this clonotype: The germline gene is not matched at one end of the junction; a read error may be the cause. The chain couples TRBV30 to TRBJ2-2; D unresolved. The germline CDR1 and CDR2 sequences are GTSNPN and SVGIG (reference sequence). There are 14 residues in the CDR3. The CDR3 nucleotides read TGTGCCTGTAGTGTACTTCCCGGGACCGGGGAGCTGTTTTTT. It codes for CACSVLPGTGELFF.

The chain has TRBV6-1 and TRBJ2-5; the D gene is possibly TRBD1 (5 bases). The CDR3 has 13 residues. CDR1 and CDR2 from the germline V gene are MNHNS and SASEGT. V lost 10 bases and J lost 0, with 12 bases in between. DNA of the CDR3: TGTGCCATCAAGACAGACCACCAAGAGACCCAGTACTTC. As protein: CAIKTDHQETQYF.

The rearrangement uses TRBV6-1 and TRBJ1-2, with D possibly being TRBD1 (5 bases). Per the germline V gene, CDR1 is MNHNS and CDR2 is SASEGT. This CDR3 is 13 amino acids long. Trimming cost V 5 bases and J 3 bases, with 10 bases left between them. The CDR3 bases are TGTGCCAGCAGTCCCGAGGGGTACTATGGCTACACCTTC. This encodes CASSPEGYYGYTF.

This clonotype was detected many times. This sequence joins TRBV27 and TRBJ1-2; the match to TRBD1 covers 7 bases. CDR1 and CDR2 from the germline V gene are MNHEY and SMNVEV (reference sequence). V lost 3 bases to trimming and J lost 6 bases; unmatched junction nucleotides: 10. The CDR3 runs to 15 residues. CDR3 region: CASSFNGQGVNGYTF. In nucleotides, the CDR3 is TGTGCCAGCAGTTTCAACGGGCAGGGGGTTAATGGCTACACCTTC.

This clonotype was observed at least ten times. V is TRBV9 and J is TRBJ2-1; TRBD2 aligns across 7 bases. J was trimmed by 0 bases and V by 2 bases; bases with no gene match: 5. From germline, CDR1 is SGDLS and CDR2 YYNGEE. The CDR3 extends over 16 amino acids. The CDR3 loop is CASSVGLFRSYNEQFF. DNA for the CDR3: TGTGCCAGCAGCGTGGGACTATTCCGCTCCTACAATGAGCAGTTCTTC.

This clonotype was counted many times. Possible read error: a much larger clone is one base away. The chain couples TRBV5-1 to TRBJ2-3; tentative D call: TRBD1 (5 bases). The CDR3 totals 15 residues. Germline V gene data show CDR1 as SGHRS and CDR2 as YFSETQ. The CDR3 reads CASGFRAAGTDTQYF. The DNA for the CDR3 is TGCGCCAGCGGCTTCCGGGCCGCAGGGACAGATACGCAGTATTTT.

To note about this clonotype: Possible read error: a much larger clone is one base away. V usage is TRBV5-4 and J usage is TRBJ2-3; 7 positions match TRBD1. This CDR3 region has 13 residues. CDR1 is SGHNT and CDR2 is YYREEE in the germline V gene (reference sequence). The V and J ends lost 9 bases and 1 base, in that order; junction bases with no gene match: 5. The CDR3 protein is CAMGDRGTDTQYF. CDR3 nucleotides: TGTGCCATGGGGGACAGAGGCACAGATACGCAGTATTTT.